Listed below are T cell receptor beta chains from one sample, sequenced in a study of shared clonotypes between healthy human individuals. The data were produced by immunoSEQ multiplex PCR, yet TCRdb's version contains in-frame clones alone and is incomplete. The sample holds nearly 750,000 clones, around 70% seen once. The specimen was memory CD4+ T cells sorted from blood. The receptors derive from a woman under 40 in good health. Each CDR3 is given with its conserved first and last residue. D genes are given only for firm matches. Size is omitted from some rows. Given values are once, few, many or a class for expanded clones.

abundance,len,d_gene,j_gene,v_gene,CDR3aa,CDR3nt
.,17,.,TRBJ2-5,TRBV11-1,CASSLGLTVAGQETQYF,TGTGCCAGCAGCTTAGGGTTGACGGTTGCGGGGCAAGAGACCCAGTACTTC
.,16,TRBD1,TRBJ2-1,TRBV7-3,CASSSTPQGARVEQFF,TGTGCCAGCAGCTCAACCCCTCAGGGGGCTCGGGTTGAGCAGTTCTTC
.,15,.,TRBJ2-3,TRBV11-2,CASSPPRGHSDTQYF,TGTGCCAGCAGCCCCCCGAGGGGTCATTCAGATACGCAGTATTTT
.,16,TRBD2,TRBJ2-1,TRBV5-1,CASSSGLAGGYNEQFF,TGCGCCAGCAGCTCGGGACTAGCGGGAGGTTACAATGAGCAGTTCTTC
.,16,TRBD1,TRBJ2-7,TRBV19,CASSGWETGSTYEQYF,TGTGCCAGTAGCGGTTGGGAGACAGGGTCCACGTACGAGCAGTACTTC
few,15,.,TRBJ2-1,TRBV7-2,CASSPVVLVYNEQFF,TGTGCCAGCAGCCCAGTCGTGTTGGTCTACAATGAGCAGTTCTTC
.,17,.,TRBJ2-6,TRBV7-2,CASSPMVLSSGANVLTF,TGTGCCAGCAGCCCTATGGTTCTCTCCTCTGGGGCCAACGTCCTGACTTTC
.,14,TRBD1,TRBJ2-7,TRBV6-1,CASSALRGLYEQYF,TGTGCCAGCAGTGCTCTCAGGGGGCTCTACGAGCAGTACTTC
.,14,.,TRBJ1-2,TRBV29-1,CSVEDWTRAAGYTF,TGCAGCGTTGAAGATTGGACCCGGGCGGCGGGCTACACCTTC
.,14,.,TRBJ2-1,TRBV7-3,CASSPRGTYKGQFF,TGTGCCAGCAGCCCCCGAGGGACGTACAAAGGGCAGTTCTTC
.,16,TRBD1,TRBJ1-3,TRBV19,CARNHRGLRAGNTIYF,TGTGCCAGAAATCACAGGGGGCTGAGAGCTGGAAACACCATATATTTT
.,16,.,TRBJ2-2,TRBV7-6,CASSRGITANTGELFF,TGTGCCAGCAGCCGCGGGATTACCGCGAACACCGGGGAGCTGTTTTTT
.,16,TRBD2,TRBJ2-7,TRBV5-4,CASSFGHSSGFYEQYF,TGTGCCAGCAGCTTCGGCCACTCTAGCGGTTTCTACGAGCAGTACTTC
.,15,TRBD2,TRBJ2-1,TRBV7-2,CASSLDSGAGNEQFF,TGTGCCAGCAGCTTGGATAGCGGGGCGGGGAATGAGCAGTTCTTC
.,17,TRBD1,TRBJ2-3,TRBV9,CASSPHRDRGLTDTQYF,TGTGCCAGCAGCCCACACCGGGACAGGGGACTCACAGATACGCAGTATTTT
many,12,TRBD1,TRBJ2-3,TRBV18,CATRGQTDTQYF,TGTGCCACCCGGGGACAGACAGATACGCAGTATTTT
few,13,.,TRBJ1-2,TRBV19,CASTLPDGYGYTF,TGTGCCAGTACTCTTCCTGACGGCTATGGCTACACCTTC
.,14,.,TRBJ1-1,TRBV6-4,CASSDSFRGTEAFF,TGTGCCAGCAGTGACTCTTTTAGGGGTACTGAAGCTTTCTTT
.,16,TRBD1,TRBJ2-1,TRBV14,CASSQDVTGGHPEQFF,TGTGCCAGCAGCCAAGATGTCACAGGGGGGCATCCTGAGCAGTTCTTC
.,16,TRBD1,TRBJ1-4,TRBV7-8,CASSWGQGVANEKLFF,TGTGCCAGCAGCTGGGGACAGGGGGTTGCTAATGAAAAACTGTTTTTT
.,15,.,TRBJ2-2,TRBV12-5,CASGLAPRGTGELFF,TGTGCTAGTGGTTTGGCCCCACGGGGAACCGGGGAGCTGTTTTTT
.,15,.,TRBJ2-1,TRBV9,CASSVGGYSYNEQFF,TGTGCCAGCAGCGTAGGCGGGTACTCCTACAATGAGCAGTTCTTC
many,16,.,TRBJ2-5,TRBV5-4,CASRSSVSRGEETQYF,TGTGCCAGCAGAAGTTCGGTCAGCAGGGGGGAAGAGACCCAGTACTTC
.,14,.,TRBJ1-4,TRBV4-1,CASSQSPTNEKLFF,TGCGCCAGCAGCCAGAGCCCAACTAATGAAAAACTGTTTTTT
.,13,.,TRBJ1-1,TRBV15,CATSILLDTEAFF,TGTGCCACCAGCATATTATTGGACACTGAAGCTTTCTTT
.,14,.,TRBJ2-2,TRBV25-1,CASSDAGWAGELFF,TGTGCCAGCAGTGATGCAGGGTGGGCCGGGGAGCTGTTTTTT
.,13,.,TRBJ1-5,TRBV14,CASSLSGLQPQHF,TGTGCCAGCAGCCTTTCAGGGTTGCAGCCCCAGCATTTT
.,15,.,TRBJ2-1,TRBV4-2,CASSQDAGTYNEQFF,TGTGCCAGCAGCCAAGATGCGGGGACCTACAATGAGCAGTTCTTC
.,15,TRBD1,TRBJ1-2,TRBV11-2,CASSPGTGVFYGYTF,TGTGCCAGCAGCCCTGGGACAGGCGTTTTCTATGGCTACACCTTC
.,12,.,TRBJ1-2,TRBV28,CASSSGNYGYTF,TGTGCCAGCAGTTCAGGGAACTATGGCTACACCTTC
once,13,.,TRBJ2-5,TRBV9,CASSPRGGETQYF,TGTGCCAGCAGCCCCAGGGGCGGTGAGACCCAGTACTTC
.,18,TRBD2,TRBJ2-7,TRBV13,CASRPPGTSSPSSYEQYF,TGTGCCAGCAGGCCACCCGGGACTAGCAGTCCCTCATCCTACGAGCAGTACTTC
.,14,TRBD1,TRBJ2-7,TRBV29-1,CSVVGGQGPYEQYF,TGCAGCGTTGTCGGGGGACAGGGGCCTTACGAGCAGTACTTC
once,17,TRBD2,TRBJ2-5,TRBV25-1,CASSESASGRARETQYF,TGTGCCAGCAGTGAATCCGCCTCCGGGAGGGCCAGGGAGACCCAGTACTTC
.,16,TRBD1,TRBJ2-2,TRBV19,CASSIKGTGRPGELFF,TGTGCCAGTAGTATTAAAGGGACAGGGAGACCCGGGGAGCTGTTTTTT
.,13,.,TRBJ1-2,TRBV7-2,CASSAYLSGGYTF,TGTGCCAGCAGCGCCTATTTATCGGGAGGCTACACCTTC
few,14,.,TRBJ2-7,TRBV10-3,CAISVGGSHYEQYF,TGTGCCATCAGTGTTGGCGGTTCGCACTACGAGCAGTACTTC
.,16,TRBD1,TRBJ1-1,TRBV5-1,CASSLAGTGMNTEAFF,TGCGCCAGCAGCTTGGCCGGGACAGGGATGAACACTGAAGCTTTCTTT
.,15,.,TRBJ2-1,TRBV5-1,CASSLVLTRGNEQFF,TGCGCCAGCAGCTTGGTACTCACCCGGGGCAATGAGCAGTTCTTC
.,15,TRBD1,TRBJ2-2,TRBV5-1,CASSWAAGGTGELFF,TGCGCCAGCAGCTGGGCAGCAGGGGGTACCGGGGAGCTGTTTTTT
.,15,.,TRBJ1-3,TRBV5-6,CASSLVRAYGNTIYF,TGTGCCAGCAGCTTGGTTAGGGCTTATGGAAACACCATATATTTT